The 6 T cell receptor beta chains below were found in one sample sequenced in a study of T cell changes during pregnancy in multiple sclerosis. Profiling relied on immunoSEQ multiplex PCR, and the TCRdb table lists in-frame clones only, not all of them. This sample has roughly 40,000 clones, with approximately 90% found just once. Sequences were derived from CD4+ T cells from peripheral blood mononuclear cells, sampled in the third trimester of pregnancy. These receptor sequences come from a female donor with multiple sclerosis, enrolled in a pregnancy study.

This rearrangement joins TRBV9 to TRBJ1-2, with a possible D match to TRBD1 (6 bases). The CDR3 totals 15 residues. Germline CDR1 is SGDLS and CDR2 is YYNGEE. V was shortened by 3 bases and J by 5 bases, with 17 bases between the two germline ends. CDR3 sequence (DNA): TGTGCCAGCAGCGCCTTGGGGGCGAATAGTTATGGCTACACCTTC. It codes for CASSALGANSYGYTF.

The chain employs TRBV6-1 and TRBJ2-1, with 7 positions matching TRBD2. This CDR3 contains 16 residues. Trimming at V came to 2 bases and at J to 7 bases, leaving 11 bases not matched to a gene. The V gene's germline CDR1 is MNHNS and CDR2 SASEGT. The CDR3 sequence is CASSELERGGGNEQFF. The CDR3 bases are TGTGCCAGCAGTGAACTAGAGCGGGGTGGGGGGAATGAGCAGTTCTTC.

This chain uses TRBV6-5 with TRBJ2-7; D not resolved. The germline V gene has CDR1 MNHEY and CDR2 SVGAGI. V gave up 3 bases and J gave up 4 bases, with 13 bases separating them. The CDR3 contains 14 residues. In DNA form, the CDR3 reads TGTGCCAGCAGTTATCCCCTCTCTCCTTACGAGCAGTACTTC. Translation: CASSYPLSPYEQYF.

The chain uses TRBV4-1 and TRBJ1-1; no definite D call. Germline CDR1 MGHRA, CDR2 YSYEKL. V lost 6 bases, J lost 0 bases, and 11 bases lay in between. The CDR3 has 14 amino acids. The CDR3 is CASRGLLLNTEAFF. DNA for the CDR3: TGCGCCAGCAGGGGCCTTCTTTTGAACACTGAAGCTTTCTTT.

Here the CDR3 DNA reads TGTGCCAGCAGTATAGGACAGTACAATGAGCAGTTCTTC. Protein product: CASSIGQYNEQFF. The chain combines TRBV6-4 with TRBJ2-1; weak D call: TRBD1 (6 bases). Germline CDR1 and CDR2: MRHNA and SNTAGT. The CDR3 loop spans 13 amino acids. V was shortened by 5 bases and J by 4 bases, with 9 bases between the two germline ends.

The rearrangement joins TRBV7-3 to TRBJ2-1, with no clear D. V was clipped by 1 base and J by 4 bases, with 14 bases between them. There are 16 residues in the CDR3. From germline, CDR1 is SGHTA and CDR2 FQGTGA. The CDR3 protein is CASSLRYAVIYNEQFF. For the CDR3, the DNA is TGTGCCAGCAGCTTAAGGTACGCGGTAATTTACAATGAGCAGTTCTTC.